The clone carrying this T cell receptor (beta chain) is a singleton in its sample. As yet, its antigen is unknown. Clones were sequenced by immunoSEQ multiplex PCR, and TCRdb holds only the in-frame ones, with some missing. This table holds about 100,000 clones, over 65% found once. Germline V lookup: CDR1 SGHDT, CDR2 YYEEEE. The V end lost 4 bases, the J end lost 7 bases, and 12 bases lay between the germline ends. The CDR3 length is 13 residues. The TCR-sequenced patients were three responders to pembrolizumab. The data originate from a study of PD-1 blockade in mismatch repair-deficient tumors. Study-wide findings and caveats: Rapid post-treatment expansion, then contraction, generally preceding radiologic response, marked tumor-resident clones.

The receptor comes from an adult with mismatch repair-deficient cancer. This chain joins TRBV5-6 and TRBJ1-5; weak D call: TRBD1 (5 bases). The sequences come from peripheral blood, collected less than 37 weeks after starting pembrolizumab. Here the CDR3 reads CASSRVGDQPQHF. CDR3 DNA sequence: TGTGCCAGCAGCCGAGTGGGGGACCAGCCCCAGCATTTT.